This passage covers 24 T cell receptor beta chains from one sample sequenced in a study of shared clonotypes between healthy human individuals. Repertoires were generated with immunoSEQ multiplex PCR, while TCRdb's copy carries only in-frame clones and drops some. The sample has around 1.9 million clones, 85% to 95% seen once; the top ten hold 1.5% to 2%. CD45RO-negative, CCR7-selected cells formed the naive CD8 fraction, which excluded terminally differentiated effector memory CD45RA+ cells. The sequenced material came from naive CD8+ T cells from PBMCs. Receptors were obtained from a man between 18 and 29 years old in good health. Some clones in this sample may be carry-over from other donors' samples.

V gene TRBV19 combines with J gene TRBJ2-7, with D possibly being TRBD2 (6 bases). V was pared by 2 bases and J by 5 bases, with 10 bases between. This CDR3 spans 13 amino acids. In germline, CDR1 is LNHDA, CDR2 SQIVND (reference sequence). The CDR3 is CASSIQDYNEQYF. The CDR3 DNA reads TGTGCCAGTAGTATACAGGACTACAACGAGCAGTACTTC.

This chain's CDR3 is CASSGNVLTF. The CDR3 DNA reads TGTGCCAGCAGCGGCAACGTCCTGACTTTC. The rearrangement uses TRBV9 and TRBJ2-6; D is unresolved. This CDR3 has 10 residues. The ends were cut back, 3 bases at V and 9 bases at J, with 1 base in the middle. Germline V CDR1 and CDR2: SGDLS, YYNGEE.

The chain couples TRBV29-1 to TRBJ2-5, with TRBD1 matching 7 bases. The J segment lost 7 bases and the V segment lost 7 bases, leaving 6 bases of the junction unmatched. The germline V gene encodes CDR1 SQVTM and CDR2 ANQGSEA. This CDR3 comprises 11 residues. In DNA, the CDR3 is TGCAGCGAGCAGTCAGGGGGGACCCAGTACTTC. Amino acid sequence: CSEQSGGTQYF.

This chain joins TRBV9 and TRBJ1-4, with 8 bases matching TRBD1. The V and J ends lost 3 bases and 4 bases, in that order; junction bases with no gene match: 11. The CDR3 is made up of 17 amino acids. Germline V CDR1 and CDR2: SGDLS, YYNGEE. The CDR3 DNA sequence: TGTGCCAGCAGCGCGAATCTCGGACAGGGCGGTAATGAAAAACTGTTTTTT. Residues: CASSANLGQGGNEKLFF. The variable domain in full, with the rest retrieved from reference TRBV9 and TRBJ1-4, is DSGVTQTPKHLITATGQRVTLRCSPRSGDLSVYWYQQSLDQGLQFLIQYYNGEERAKGNILERFSAQQFPDLHSELNLSSLELGDSALYFCASSANLGQGGNEKLFFGSGTQLSVL.

This sequence joins TRBV7-9 and TRBJ1-2, with 10 nucleotides matching TRBD1. V shed 3 bases and J 8 bases; nucleotides not matched to a gene: 3. The CDR3 sequence is 13 residues long. Germline V gives CDR1 SEHNR, CDR2 FQNEAQ (reference sequence). The CDR3 is CASSLGQGMGYTF. CDR3 coding DNA: TGTGCCAGCAGCTTGGGACAGGGGATGGGCTACACCTTC.

V gene TRBV29-1 combines with J gene TRBJ2-5; the match to TRBD2 covers 9 bases. J was trimmed by 0 bases and V by 7 bases; bases with no gene match: 15. Germline loops: CDR1 SQVTM, CDR2 ANQGSEA. The CDR3 has 17 amino acids. The CDR3 region is CSAVSLAGREHQETQYF. The CDR3 coding sequence is TGCAGCGCCGTAAGCCTAGCGGGGCGGGAGCACCAAGAGACCCAGTACTTC.

The rearrangement links TRBV27 to TRBJ1-4; the D is unclear. V dropped 5 bases and J dropped 3 bases, with 10 bases sitting between them. Germline V lookup: CDR1 MNHEY, CDR2 SMNVEV (reference sequence). The CDR3 contains 14 residues. The CDR3 DNA reads as TGTGCCAGCAGTCCAAGGAAGGCTAATGAAAAACTGTTTTTT. This translates into CASSPRKANEKLFF.

The chain recombines TRBV11-2 with TRBJ1-4, with TRBD1 identical over 7 bases. The trim removed 5 bases at V and 5 bases at J, leaving 11 bases unmatched. The CDR3 has 16 residues. Germline V gene sequence: CDR1 SGHAT, CDR2 FQNNGV. CDR3 sequence (DNA): TGTGCCAGCAGCGATGAAGGGACAGCACGAAATGAAAAACTGTTTTTT. Its protein product is CASSDEGTARNEKLFF.

This rearrangement joins TRBV5-6 to TRBJ2-7; maybe TRBD2 (5 bases). The V and J ends lost 2 bases and 2 bases respectively, with 14 bases between them. This CDR3 contains 15 residues. Germline V CDR1 and CDR2: SGHDT, YYEEEE. CDR3 sequence reads: CASSLFSGTPYEQYF. The CDR3 DNA sequence: TGTGCCAGCAGCTTATTTTCGGGAACCCCCTACGAGCAGTACTTC.

This clone was seen a single time. The chain combines TRBV27 with TRBJ2-1; the D is unclear. The CDR3 is made up of 15 amino acids. Germline lookup yields CDR1 MNHEY and CDR2 SMNVEV (reference sequence). Trimming took 0 bases from V and 3 from J, leaving 9 bases between them. The CDR3 region has the DNA TGTGCCAGCAGTTTATCGAGTAACAGCTACAATGAGCAGTTCTTC. Protein sequence: CASSLSSNSYNEQFF.

About this clone itself: Different DNA sequences within this sample yield the same CDR3. The V gene is TRBV27, the J gene TRBJ2-7; no firm D call. Germline V gives CDR1 MNHEY, CDR2 SMNVEV (reference sequence). There are 13 residues in the CDR3. V was clipped by 3 bases and J by 4 bases, with 10 bases between them. The CDR3 DNA follows: TGTGCCAGCAGTTTGGGCCAGACATACGAGCAGTACTTC. Amino acids: CASSLGQTYEQYF.

The CDR3 sequence is CASRSVPEQFF. CDR3 nucleotide sequence: TGTGCCAGCAGATCTGTCCCCGAGCAGTTCTTC. The chain couples TRBV6-1 to TRBJ2-1; no reliable D call. The CDR3 consists of 11 residues. The V end was cut by 6 bases, the J end by 10 bases, with 10 bases between. Germline V gene sequence: CDR1 MNHNS, CDR2 SASEGT.

The rearrangement links TRBV7-2 to TRBJ1-4; TRBD1 might be the D (5 bases). The V and J ends lost 5 bases and 6 bases respectively, with 16 bases between them. Germline CDR1 is SGHTA and CDR2 is FQGNSA. The CDR3 loop spans 15 amino acids. The CDR3 reads CASSGATAGDEKLFF. In DNA form, the CDR3 reads TGTGCCAGCAGCGGAGCGACAGCGGGCGATGAAAAACTGTTTTTT.

In regard to this clone: Other DNA sequences within the sample encode an identical CDR3. V usage is TRBV19 and J usage is TRBJ2-1; either TRBD1 or TRBD2 may supply D (5 bases each). The CDR3 has 12 amino acids. Trimming took 1 base from V and 9 from J, leaving 7 bases between them. Germline V gene lookup returns CDR1 LNHDA and CDR2 SQIVND (reference sequence). The CDR3 DNA follows: TGTGCCAGTAGTATAGGTGGGGGTGAGCAGTTCTTC. Translation: CASSIGGGEQFF.

J is TRBJ2-1 and V is TRBV5-1, with 7 positions matching TRBD2. The germline gives CDR1 SGHRS, CDR2 YFSETQ. V was pared by 4 bases and J by 0 bases, with 4 bases of the junction left unmatched. This CDR3 is 15 amino acids long. The CDR3 region has the DNA TGCGCCAGCAGCGTCTCGGGAGGCTCCTACAATGAGCAGTTCTTC. Translated: CASSVSGGSYNEQFF.

The J gene is TRBJ2-5, the V gene TRBV7-9, with D perhaps matching TRBD1 (5 bases). Germline values: CDR1 SEHNR, CDR2 FQNEAQ (reference sequence). Trimming took off 6 bases at V and 8 bases at J, with 19 bases between the two ends. This CDR3 is built from 14 residues. The CDR3 loop reads CASSPFETQGTQYF. In DNA form, the CDR3 reads TGTGCCAGCAGTCCCTTTGAGACCCAGGGCACCCAGTACTTC.

This sequence joins TRBV7-9 and TRBJ1-1; unclear D gene. The CDR3 spans 12 residues. V was clipped by 1 base and J by 8 bases, with 8 bases between them. Germline assignment: CDR1 SEHNR and CDR2 FQNEAQ (reference sequence). Here the CDR3 reads CASSLDWQEAFF. For the CDR3, the DNA is TGTGCCAGCAGCTTAGATTGGCAGGAAGCTTTCTTT.

The chain recombines TRBV28 with TRBJ1-2; 7 nucleotides match TRBD1. CDR1 is MDHEN and CDR2 is SYDVKM in the germline V gene. V was pared by 4 bases and J by 4 bases, with 15 bases of the junction left unmatched. This CDR3 comprises 17 residues. As DNA, the CDR3 is TGTGCCAGCAGTTCGATCGAGATCAGGGGGTATAGCTATGGCTACACCTTC. Its translation is CASSSIEIRGYSYGYTF.

V gene TRBV6-5 combines with J gene TRBJ2-2; tentatively, D is TRBD2 (5 bases). The germline V and J ends were trimmed by 5 bases and 7 bases, with 17 bases remaining between them. Germline CDR1 is MNHEY and CDR2 is SVGAGI. This CDR3 is built from 15 residues. CDR3 DNA: TGTGCCAGCAGTCCGCCCCAGGATGGGAGCGGGGAGCTGTTTTTT. It translates to CASSPPQDGSGELFF.

This chain uses TRBV19 with TRBJ2-7; no clear D gene. Germline V gene sequence: CDR1 LNHDA, CDR2 SQIVND (reference sequence). The V and J ends lost 3 bases and 2 bases respectively, with 14 bases between them. The CDR3 runs to 15 residues. In DNA, the CDR3 is TGTGCCAGTAGTATCGAAACTAACCCGACCTACGAGCAGTACTTC. Translated: CASSIETNPTYEQYF.

The chain uses TRBV29-1 and TRBJ1-2; D gene uncertain. The CDR3 spans 14 residues. The V end lost 4 bases, the J end lost 5 bases, and 17 bases lay between the germline ends. CDR1 is SQVTM, CDR2 ANQGSEA, per germline. CDR3 DNA sequence: TGCAGCGTTGGAAGGGTCAGGAGTTCTTATGGCTACACCTTC. Amino acids: CSVGRVRSSYGYTF.

A single count supports this clone. J is TRBJ2-5 and V is TRBV29-1; perhaps TRBD2 as D (5 bases). Trimming stripped 1 base from V and 1 base from J, with 10 bases between. Germline-derived CDR1 and CDR2 are SQVTM and ANQGSEA. This CDR3 spans 14 amino acids. This chain's CDR3 is CSVEGGKLQETQYF. The DNA for the CDR3 is TGCAGCGTTGAAGGAGGGAAGCTCCAAGAGACCCAGTACTTC.

The V call is TRBV6-5, the J call TRBJ2-7; D is perhaps TRBD1 (7 bases). Germline assignment: CDR1 MNHEY and CDR2 SVGAGI. The CDR3 has 14 residues. The V end was cut by 0 bases, the J end by 7 bases, with 13 bases between. CDR3 protein: CASSYSTGAGEQYF. CDR3 in DNA: TGTGCCAGCAGTTACTCTACAGGGGCGGGGGAGCAGTACTTC.

The V gene is TRBV27, the J gene TRBJ2-2; the D is unclear. The germline V gene has CDR1 MNHEY and CDR2 SMNVEV (reference sequence). V lost 0 bases to trimming and J lost 0 bases, with 11 bases between them. The CDR3 runs 17 residues. The CDR3 here is CASSLSRASANTGELFF. As DNA, the CDR3 is TGTGCCAGCAGTTTATCGCGTGCCAGCGCGAACACCGGGGAGCTGTTTTTT.